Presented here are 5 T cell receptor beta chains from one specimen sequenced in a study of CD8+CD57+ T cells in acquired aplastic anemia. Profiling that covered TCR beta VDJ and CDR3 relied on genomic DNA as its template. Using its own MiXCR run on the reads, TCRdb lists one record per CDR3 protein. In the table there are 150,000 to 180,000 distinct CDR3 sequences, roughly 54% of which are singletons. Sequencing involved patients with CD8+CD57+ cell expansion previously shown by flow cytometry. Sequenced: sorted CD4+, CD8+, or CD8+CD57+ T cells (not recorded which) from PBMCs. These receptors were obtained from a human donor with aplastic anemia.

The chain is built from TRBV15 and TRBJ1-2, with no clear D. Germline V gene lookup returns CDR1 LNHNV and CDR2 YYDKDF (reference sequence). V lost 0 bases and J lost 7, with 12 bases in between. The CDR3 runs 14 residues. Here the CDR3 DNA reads TGTGCCACCAGCAGAGAGTGGGGAGGTTCTGGCTACACCTTC. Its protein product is CATSREWGGSGYTF.

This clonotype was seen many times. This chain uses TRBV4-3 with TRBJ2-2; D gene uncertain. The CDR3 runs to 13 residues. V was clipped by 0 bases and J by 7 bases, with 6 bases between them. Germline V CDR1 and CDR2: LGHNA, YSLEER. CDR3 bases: TGCGCCAGCAGCCAAGACCTCATCGGGGAGCTGTTTTTT. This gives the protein CASSQDLIGELFF.

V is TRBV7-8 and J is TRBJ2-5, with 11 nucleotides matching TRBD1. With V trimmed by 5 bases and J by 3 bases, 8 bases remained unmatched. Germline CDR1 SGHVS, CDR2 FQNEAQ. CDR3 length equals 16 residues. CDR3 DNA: TGTGCCAGCAGCCAGCGGACAGGGGGCGCAAAAGAGACCCAGTACTTC. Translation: CASSQRTGGAKETQYF.

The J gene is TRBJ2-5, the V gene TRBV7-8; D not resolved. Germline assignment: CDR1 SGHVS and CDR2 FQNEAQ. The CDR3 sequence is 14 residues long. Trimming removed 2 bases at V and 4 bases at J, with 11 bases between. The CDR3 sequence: CASSLMGFVETQYF. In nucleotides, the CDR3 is TGTGCCAGCAGCTTAATGGGTTTCGTAGAGACCCAGTACTTC. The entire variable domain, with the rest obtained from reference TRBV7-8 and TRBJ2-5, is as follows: GAGVSQSPRYKVAKRGQDVALRCDPISGHVSLFWYQQALGQGPEFLTYFQNEAQLDKSGLPSDRFFAERPEGSVSTLKIQRTQQEDSAVYLCASSLMGFVETQYFGPGTRLLVL.

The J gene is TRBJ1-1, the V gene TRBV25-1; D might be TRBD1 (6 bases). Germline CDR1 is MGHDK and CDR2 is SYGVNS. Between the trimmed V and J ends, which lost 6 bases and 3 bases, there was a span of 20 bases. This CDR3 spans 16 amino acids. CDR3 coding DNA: TGTGCCAGCAGAGGGGGGAGTACAGGGTATGACACTGAAGCTTTCTTT. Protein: CASRGGSTGYDTEAFF.